This TCR beta chain was recorded in a study of identical twins. Study conclusions and caveats: Twins showed weaker excess sharing in their beta out-of-frame sequences. The conclusions drew on cross-sectional statistical analysis instead of tracking the same donors.

This clonotype was recorded many times. Its antigen is unknown. Template switching supplied a universal primer site; unique molecular identifiers were carried on the cDNA. A single record per CDR3 protein comes from TCRdb applying MiXCR to the 5' RACE reads. The table has 690,000 or so distinct CDR3 sequences, 8.5% to 9.5% seen once. CDR1 and CDR2 from the germline V gene are SEHNR and FQNEAQ (reference sequence). Trimming left V 5 bases short and J 10 bases short, with 12 bases between. CDR3 length: 12 residues. These data were likewise used in another study, on yellow fever vaccine responses in identical twins. Per that study: Twins' T cell vaccine responses reportedly looked partly convergent, partly personalized.

V is TRBV7-9 and J is TRBJ2-1; D remains ambiguous. Sequenced input: PBMCs. This clonotype originated in a woman younger than 35 in good health. Written as DNA, the CDR3 is TGTGCCAGCAGCCGTAGTGTTCTGGAGCAGTTCTTC. Protein sequence: CASSRSVLEQFF. Together with reference TRBV7-9 and TRBJ2-1, the CDR3 gives the full variable domain: DTGVSQNPRHKITKRGQNVTFRCDPISEHNRLYWYRQTLGQGPEFLTYFQNEAQLEKSRLLSDRFSAERPKGSFSTLEIQRTEQGDSAMYLCASSRSVLEQFFGPGTRLTVL.